Each of the 22 T cell receptor beta chains below was sequenced from the same sample in a study of CD8 T cells in ankylosing spondylitis. TCRdb recomputed calls from the 5' RACE reads with MiXCR, one row per CDR3 protein. The sample gives approximately 150,000 distinct CDR3 sequences, 30% to 40% of which show up once; 6% is in the top ten. The sequenced material came from synovial fluid, either unsorted or a sorted T cell fraction (not recorded which). The receptors were gathered from a male donor with ankylosing spondylitis.

In its sample, this clonotype was seen a few times. V and J are TRBV6-6 and TRBJ2-7, with D tentatively TRBD2 (6 bases). CDR3 length equals 13 residues. Germline loops: CDR1 MNHNY, CDR2 SVGAGI (reference sequence). Trimming left V 4 bases short and J 3 bases short, with 10 bases between. The CDR3 bases are TGTGCCAGCAGTTCCGGGGACTTCTACGAGCAGTACTTC. Translation gives CASSSGDFYEQYF.

A few counts support this clonotype. This chain links TRBV5-1 with TRBJ1-2; a weak D match, TRBD1 (6 bases). Germline V lookup: CDR1 SGHRS, CDR2 YFSETQ. The V end lost 0 bases, the J end lost 4 bases, and 10 bases lay between the germline ends. This CDR3 spans 14 amino acids. The CDR3 loop is CASSLGTDFYGYTF. The CDR3 region has the DNA TGCGCCAGCAGCTTGGGGACAGACTTCTATGGCTACACCTTC. The full variable domain, with the rest looked up from reference TRBV5-1 and TRBJ1-2, is KAGVTQTPRYLIKTRGQQVTLSCSPISGHRSVSWYQQTPGQGLQFLFEYFSETQRNKGNFPGRFSGRQFSNSRSEMNVSTLELGDSALYLCASSLGTDFYGYTFGSGTRLTVV.

Ten or more counts support this clonotype. An end of the junction differs from the germline gene, which may be a read error. V gene TRBV12-3 or TRBV12-4 combines with J gene TRBJ1-1; D remains ambiguous. This CDR3 contains 15 residues. The CDR3 bases are TGTGCCAGCAGCTTAGATCCGGCCCTGAACACTGAAGCTTTCTTT. Its protein is CASSLDPALNTEAFF.

This clonotype has just a few counts. V gene TRBV18 combines with J gene TRBJ2-7, with 9 bases matching TRBD2. Unmatched junction bases numbered 3, after V lost 3 bases and J lost 3 bases. Germline V gene sequence: CDR1 KGHSH, CDR2 LQKENI. This CDR3 region has 14 residues. The CDR3 sequence is CASSPGLANYEQYF. The CDR3 DNA follows: TGTGCCAGCTCACCGGGACTAGCAAACTACGAGCAGTACTTC. Combining the CDR3 with reference TRBV18 and TRBJ2-7 gives the whole variable domain NAGVMQNPRHLVRRRGQEARLRCSPMKGHSHVYWYRQLPEEGLKFMVYLQKENIIDESGMPKERFSAEFPKEGPSILRIQQVVRGDSAAYFCASSPGLANYEQYFGPGTRLTVT.

This chain connects TRBV7-6 to TRBJ2-2, with TRBD1 as a possible D gene (6 bases). Trimming shortened V by 5 bases and J by 4 bases, and 14 bases separated the two germline ends. This CDR3 has 15 amino acids. Germline V gene lookup returns CDR1 SGHVS and CDR2 FNYEAQ. Here the CDR3 reads CASSPLGHSTGELFF. CDR3 coding DNA: TGTGCCAGCAGCCCCCTGGGACATAGCACCGGGGAGCTGTTTTTT.

The genes are TRBV24-1 and TRBJ2-2; weak D call: TRBD2 (6 bases). CDR3 size: 12 residues. V lost 7 bases and J 6 bases, leaving 8 bases between the germline ends. The germline V gene encodes CDR1 KGHDR and CDR2 SFDVKD. This chain's CDR3 is CATRSGAGELFF. The DNA for the CDR3 is TGTGCCACCAGGTCGGGGGCCGGGGAGCTGTTTTTT.

This clonotype was detected only a few times. The genes are TRBV20-1 and TRBJ2-2, with D tentatively TRBD2 (6 bases). The CDR3 length is 12 residues. Trimming pared 6 bases from V and 6 bases from J, leaving 11 bases between. CDR1 is DFQATT and CDR2 is SNEGSKA in the germline V gene (reference sequence). CDR3: CSAGRSPGELFF. DNA for the CDR3: TGCAGTGCCGGGAGAAGTCCCGGGGAGCTGTTTTTT.

This clonotype was seen a handful of times. Relative to the germline gene, one junction end is altered; a read error may explain this. This chain connects TRBV18 to TRBJ2-7; TRBD2 aligns across 9 bases. The germline CDR1 and CDR2 sequences are KGHSH and LQKENI. CDR3 length: 16 amino acids. CDR3 sequence reads: CASSPQDAGGPYEQYF. The CDR3 bases are TGTGCCAGCTCTCCACAGGACGCGGGAGGGCCCTACGAGCAGTACTTC.

This clonotype appeared many times. The chain recombines TRBV12-3 or TRBV12-4 with TRBJ2-1, with 11 bases that match TRBD2. The CDR3 covers 18 residues. V shed 1 base and J 2 bases; nucleotides not matched to a gene: 7. CDR3 sequence (DNA): TGTGCCAGCAGTTTAGAAGGATCTAGCGGGGGGACCTACAATGAGCAGTTCTTC. This sequence encodes CASSLEGSSGGTYNEQFF.

Only a few counts were recorded for this clonotype. DNA of the CDR3: TGTGCCAGCAGGCCCCGACTAGCGGGAGGTTACGAGCAGTACTTC. This gives the protein CASRPRLAGGYEQYF. This chain uses TRBV2 with TRBJ2-7; 13 bases line up with TRBD2. The CDR3 covers 15 residues. CDR1 SNHLY and CDR2 FYNNEI come from the germline V gene. The V segment lost 6 bases and the J segment 4 bases; nucleotides outside the gene matches: 6. Combining the CDR3 with reference TRBV2 and TRBJ2-7 gives the whole variable domain EPEVTQTPSHQVTQMGQEVILRCVPISNHLYFYWYRQILGQKVEFLVSFYNNEISEKSEIFDDQFSVERPDGSNFTLKIRSTKLEDSAMYFCASRPRLAGGYEQYFGPGTRLTVT.

This clonotype has more than one count but fewer than ten. This chain uses TRBV20-1 with TRBJ2-5; D is possibly TRBD1 (7 bases). CDR1 is DFQATT, CDR2 SNEGSKA, per germline (reference sequence). V shed 3 bases and J shed 5 bases, with 19 bases lying between them. This CDR3 has 15 residues. The CDR3 reads CSARSRGTARETQYF. The CDR3 nucleotides are TGCAGTGCTAGGAGTCGCGGGACAGCAAGGGAGACCCAGTACTTC.

The J gene is TRBJ1-5, the V gene TRBV20-1, with D hard to call. This CDR3 contains 15 residues. Germline V lookup: CDR1 DFQATT, CDR2 SNEGSKA (reference sequence). V was shortened by 0 bases and J by 5 bases, with 14 bases between the two germline ends. In DNA form, the CDR3 reads TGCAGTGCTAGAGAAGGACCCCGGGGAGATCAGCCCCAGCATTTT. Translating it yields CSAREGPRGDQPQHF.

V gene TRBV23-1 combines with J gene TRBJ2-3; 14 bases match TRBD2. TRBV23-1 is marked as an open reading frame, function uncertain. V trimming: 2 bases; J trimming: 0 bases; junction bases outside the gene matches: 13. The CDR3 contains 21 residues. In DNA, the CDR3 is TGCGCCAGCAGTCAACCGAACGGACTAGCGGGAGGTATTCCTAGCACAGATACGCAGTATTTT. It is translated as CASSQPNGLAGGIPSTDTQYF.

This chain uses TRBV20-1 with TRBJ2-1, with 11 bases that match TRBD2. CDR3 length equals 13 residues. CDR1 DFQATT and CDR2 SNEGSKA come from the germline V gene (reference sequence). Trimming took 5 bases from V and 12 from J; bases not matched to a gene: 9. The DNA for the CDR3 is TGCAGTGCTGGGGCTAGCGGGAGGTCCTTGCAGTTCTTC. Translation: CSAGASGRSLQFF.

This clonotype has more than one count but fewer than ten. The V gene is TRBV9, the J gene TRBJ2-1, with D maybe TRBD1 (6 bases). CDR1 is SGDLS and CDR2 is YYNGEE in the germline V gene. This CDR3 region has 16 residues. Trimming stripped 1 base from V and 6 bases from J, with 17 bases between. CDR3 sequence: CASSVTGMPKGNEQFF. CDR3 sequence (DNA): TGTGCCAGCAGCGTAACAGGGATGCCTAAGGGCAATGAGCAGTTCTTC.

This clonotype was seen a handful of times. The chain couples TRBV20-1 to TRBJ2-3, with 7 bases fitting TRBD2. The junction had 8 bases not matched to a gene; V was cut back by 4 bases and J by 1 base. Germline V lookup: CDR1 DFQATT, CDR2 SNEGSKA (reference sequence). The CDR3 has 15 residues. The CDR3 region has the DNA TGCAGTGCTAAGACGGCGCTAGCGGGCACAGATACGCAGTATTTT. This codes for CSAKTALAGTDTQYF.

This chain links TRBV30 with TRBJ1-5; no clear D gene. The length of the CDR3 is 12 residues. Trimming removed 3 bases from V and 5 bases from J, with 8 bases in between. CDR1 is GTSNPN, CDR2 SVGIG, per germline (reference sequence). Here the CDR3 reads CAWRVGDQPQHF. In nucleotides, the CDR3 is TGTGCCTGGAGGGTAGGCGATCAGCCCCAGCATTTT.

This clonotype was seen many times. The gene calls are TRBV10-3 and TRBJ1-2; TRBD1 agrees at 9 bases. Looked up from germline, CDR1 is ENHRY and CDR2 is SYGVKD. Trimming took 0 bases from V and 6 from J; bases not matched to a gene: 17. The CDR3 spans 19 residues. CDR3 residues: CAISESSLKAGTGWNGYTF. The CDR3 bases are TGTGCCATCAGTGAGTCCTCACTTAAGGCCGGGACAGGGTGGAATGGCTACACCTTC.

Concerning this clonotype: Compared with germline, one end of the junction differs, possibly owing to a read error. This sequence joins TRBV15 and TRBJ2-3; 13 bases align to TRBD2. The CDR3 totals 16 residues. The germline V gene encodes CDR1 LNHNV and CDR2 YYDKDF (reference sequence). CDR3 in amino acids: CVTSRTSGRASGTQYF. The CDR3 nucleotides read TGTGTCACCAGCAGGACTAGCGGGAGAGCCTCCGGTACGCAGTATTTT.

In its sample, this clonotype was seen once. The chain employs TRBV20-1 and TRBJ2-1; D uncertain. V was trimmed by 3 bases and J by 1 base, leaving 13 bases between them. This CDR3 is built from 15 residues. The germline CDR1 and CDR2 sequences are DFQATT and SNEGSKA (reference sequence). CDR3 protein: CSASPEFGSYNEQFF. DNA of the CDR3: TGCAGTGCTAGCCCCGAGTTTGGGTCCTACAATGAGCAGTTCTTC.

Ten or more counts support this clonotype. The chain links TRBV20-1 to TRBJ1-1; 9 bases align to TRBD1. There are 14 residues in the CDR3. V shed 6 bases and J 4 bases; nucleotides not matched to a gene: 9. Germline V gene data show CDR1 as DFQATT and CDR2 as SNEGSKA (reference sequence). CDR3 sequence: CSALRTGEGTEAFF. The CDR3, as DNA: TGCAGTGCCCTTAGGACAGGGGAAGGCACTGAAGCTTTCTTT.

In its sample, this clonotype was seen once. CDR3 sequence: CASSGEGGGSYAGELFF. The CDR3, as DNA: TGTGCCAGCAGCGGGGAAGGGGGCGGGAGTTACGCCGGGGAGCTGTTTTTT. This chain links TRBV9 with TRBJ2-2; the D call may be TRBD1 or TRBD2 (7 bases each). Trimming took 3 bases from V and 6 from J, leaving 21 bases between them. This CDR3 has 17 residues. CDR1 and CDR2 from the germline V gene are SGDLS and YYNGEE.